This TCR beta chain was sequenced for a study of shared clonotypes between healthy human individuals. Findings and limits, study-wide: The study generally estimated greater richness for naive than memory subsets. Around 5.3% of naive CD4 clonotypes were shared across four donors.

As regards this clone: The antigen remains undetermined.

Deep was the level used in running the assay. Original analysis: Junction-only sequences without quality scores were provided by ImmunoSEQ, so filtering was different. The repertoire was sequenced with immunoSEQ multiplex PCR; TCRdb's copy has only in-frame clones and lacks some. The D gene and trimming were derived from the DNA, and the V and J assignments and clone size from that table. The table records some 500,000 clones, approximately 95% of them present only once. Germline V gene sequence: CDR1 SEHNR, CDR2 FQNEAQ (reference sequence). The CDR3 spans 15 residues. V was pared by 5 bases and J by 5 bases, with 15 bases between.

Material for sequencing was naive CD4+ T cells sorted from blood. Subset reported: CD45RA+ positively selected. The chain is built from TRBV7-9 and TRBJ1-4; a possible D gene is TRBD1 (5 bases). This sequence was found in a woman between 25 and 40 years old in good health. The CDR3 region is CASSRWADRNEKLFF. Written as DNA, the CDR3 is TGTGCCAGCAGCCGATGGGCAGACAGAAATGAAAAACTGTTTTTT.